A selection of T cell receptor beta chains follows, all from one sample in a study of cytomegalovirus exposure and HLA in healthy donors. Only in-frame clones appear in the TCRdb table, and some are missing; sequencing was by immunoSEQ multiplex PCR. In the table there are fewer than 250,000 clones, about four fifths of which are singletons. Sequencing used PBMCs. The receptors were sampled from a woman in her 30s in good health and CMV-seropositive. Each CDR3 is given with its conserved first and last residue. The D gene is left open where the match is weak. Expanded clones get a size class; other rows say once, few or many, or leave the size out.

14	NA	TRBV6-5	TRBD1	TRBJ1-6	CASSEGQDNSPLHF	TGTGCCAGCAGTGAGGGACAGGATAATTCACCCCTCCACTTT
13	NA	TRBV28	TRBD1	TRBJ2-7	CASSLTGDNEQYF	TGTGCCAGCAGTTTGACAGGGGACAACGAGCAGTACTTC
14	NA	TRBV6-1	TRBD2	TRBJ2-3	CASTPGGASDTQYF	TGTGCCAGCACTCCCGGGGGGGCGTCCGATACGCAGTATTTT
14	few	TRBV2	TRBD1	TRBJ1-6	CASGQESWNSPLHF	TGTGCCAGTGGACAGGAATCATGGAATTCACCCCTCCACTTT
15	once	TRBV1	NA	TRBJ1-6	CTSSQEAGPISPLHF	TGCACCAGCAGCCAAGAGGCAGGGCCGATTTCACCCCTCCACTTT
15	once	TRBV2	TRBD1	TRBJ2-2	CASDSGQEITGELFF	TGTGCCAGCGATTCGGGACAGGAGATCACCGGGGAGCTGTTTTTT
14	NA	TRBV11-2	NA	TRBJ1-1	CASSLGQGNMMDFF	TGTGCCAGCAGCTTAGGGCAGGGTAACATGATGGATTTCTTT
14	NA	TRBV7-2	TRBD1	TRBJ2-4	CASSTTGAKNIQYF	TGTGCCAGCAGCACGACAGGGGCCAAAAACATTCAGTACTTC
13	NA	TRBV15	NA	TRBJ1-6	CATSRDFNSPLHF	TGTGCCACTAGCCGGGACTTTAATTCACCCCTCCACTTT
12	NA	TRBV7-9	NA	TRBJ1-5	CASSLSGGTQHF	TGTGCCAGCAGCTTATCCGGCGGAACCCAGCATTTT
13	once	TRBV19	NA	TRBJ1-1	CASRLTLNTEAFF	TGTGCCAGTAGGTTGACTCTAAACACTGAAGCTTTCTTT
14	NA	TRBV28	TRBD2	TRBJ2-7	CASSLRTSGYEQYF	TGTGCCAGCAGTCTACGGACTAGCGGCTACGAGCAGTACTTC
14	NA	TRBV30	NA	TRBJ1-1	CACSLSGGETEAFF	TGTGCCTGTTCCCTGTCGGGGGGGGAAACTGAAGCTTTCTTT
12	few	TRBV30	NA	TRBJ2-7	CAWSPISYEQYF	TGTGCCTGGAGCCCTATTTCCTACGAGCAGTACTTC
15	NA	TRBV7-6	TRBD2	TRBJ2-7	CASSRLAGGLSEQYF	TGTGCCAGCAGCCGGCTAGCGGGAGGCCTTAGCGAGCAGTACTTC
11	few	TRBV30	TRBD1	TRBJ1-2	CAWTGGWGYTF	TGTGCCTGGACAGGGGGCTGGGGCTACACCTTC
17	NA	TRBV4-1	TRBD2	TRBJ2-4	CASSQGGLAGRKNIQYF	TGCGCCAGCAGCCAAGGAGGACTAGCGGGTCGCAAAAACATTCAGTACTTC
17	NA	TRBV18	TRBD1	TRBJ1-5	CASSPSRDSTFNQPQHF	TGTGCCAGCTCACCTTCGAGGGACAGCACTTTCAATCAGCCCCAGCATTTT
17	NA	TRBV7-8	NA	TRBJ2-1	CASSRLGRQELYNEQFF	TGTGCCAGCAGTCGACTGGGTAGACAGGAGCTCTACAATGAGCAGTTCTTC
14	NA	TRBV7-9	NA	TRBJ2-3	CASSQQGPADTQYF	TGTGCCAGCAGCCAACAGGGTCCCGCAGATACGCAGTATTTT
14	NA	TRBV15	NA	TRBJ1-1	CATSRDWAGTEAFF	TGTGCCACCAGCAGAGATTGGGCTGGCACTGAAGCTTTCTTT
15	NA	TRBV5-1	NA	TRBJ2-2	CASSFFGSNTGELFF	TGCGCCAGCAGCTTTTTCGGGTCGAACACCGGGGAGCTGTTTTTT
14	few	TRBV10-2	TRBD1	TRBJ2-5	CASRTGAKQETQYF	TGCGCCAGTAGAACAGGGGCAAAGCAAGAGACCCAGTACTTC
14	NA	TRBV5-6	TRBD1	TRBJ1-2	CASSQVTGGYGYTF	TGTGCCAGCAGCCAAGTGACAGGGGGATATGGCTACACCTTC
17	once	TRBV28	NA	TRBJ2-7	CASSSPGGWDKPYEQYF	TGTGCCAGCAGTTCACCGGGGGGTTGGGACAAGCCCTACGAGCAGTACTTC
19	NA	TRBV5-6	TRBD1	TRBJ2-5	CASSPGGWGQGVWEETQYF	TGTGCCAGCAGCCCAGGAGGCTGGGGACAGGGGGTTTGGGAGGAGACCCAGTACTTC
14	NA	TRBV6-4	TRBD1	TRBJ1-2	CASSDGTGGRGYTF	TGTGCCAGCAGTGACGGGACAGGGGGCCGGGGCTACACCTTC
15	few	TRBV5-4	TRBD2	TRBJ2-3	CASSLGGLGTDTQYF	TGTGCCAGCAGCTTGGGGGGACTAGGAACAGATACGCAGTATTTT
13	NA	TRBV2	TRBD1	TRBJ1-6	CASRDRGGSPLHF	TGTGCCAGCAGGGACAGGGGGGGTTCACCCCTCCACTTT
16	NA	TRBV4-1	TRBD1	TRBJ2-2	CASSLGQGENTGELFF	TGCGCCAGCAGCCTCGGACAGGGCGAAAACACCGGGGAGCTGTTTTTT
16	once	TRBV15	TRBD1	TRBJ2-1	CATSQRDRVPYNEQFF	TGTGCCACCAGCCAACGGGACAGGGTGCCCTACAATGAGCAGTTCTTC